Listed below are T cell receptor beta chains from one sample, sequenced in a study of blood T cell repertoires in COVID-19. Some clones are missing from TCRdb's copy, which holds only in-frame ones; the method was immunoSEQ multiplex PCR. The data contain approximately 310,000 clones, around 90% of them singletons. The sequencing input was PBMCs or T cells enriched from blood (not recorded which). The receptors come from a man aged 55 to 70 who had recovered from COVID-19. Both conserved end residues are part of each CDR3. A D gene is named only where the DNA matches it firmly. Size values are once, few and many counts, or a class for expanded clones, and some rows have none.

v_call	clone_size	d_call	j_call	cdr3_aa	cdr3_nt
TRBV15	.	.	TRBJ1-2	CATSPRAHYGYTF	TGTGCCACCAGCCCCAGGGCTCACTATGGCTACACCTTC
TRBV5-1	.	.	TRBJ1-5	CASSLGEGNQPQHF	TGCGCCAGCAGCCTCGGGGAGGGCAATCAGCCCCAGCATTTT
TRBV28	.	TRBD2	TRBJ2-7	CASSFGGSYEQYF	TGTGCCAGCAGTTTTGGCGGGAGCTACGAGCAGTACTTC
TRBV28	.	TRBD1	TRBJ2-3	CASSQRDREDTQYF	TGTGCCAGCAGTCAAAGGGACAGGGAAGATACGCAGTATTTT
TRBV2	few	.	TRBJ1-4	CASSEVHLEVEKLFF	TGTGCCAGCAGTGAAGTACACTTAGAGGTGGAAAAACTGTTTTTT
TRBV7-9	.	TRBD2	TRBJ2-3	CASSKSGRAAGTQYF	TGTGCCAGCAGCAAGAGCGGGAGGGCCGCGGGTACGCAGTATTTT
TRBV12-3/TRBV12-4	.	.	TRBJ2-7	CASRLIPTYEQYF	TGTGCCAGCAGGCTGATACCTACCTACGAGCAGTACTTC
TRBV3-1/TRBV3-2	.	TRBD2	TRBJ2-2	CASTFGGDTGELFF	TGTGCCAGCACCTTCGGGGGGGACACCGGGGAGCTGTTTTTT
TRBV5-1	.	TRBD1	TRBJ1-4	CASSRDRGQEKLFF	TGCGCCAGCAGCAGGGACAGGGGTCAGGAAAAACTGTTTTTT
TRBV23-1	.	TRBD1	TRBJ1-1	CASSRRQGSTEAFF	TGCGCCAGCAGTCGTCGACAGGGGAGCACTGAAGCTTTCTTT
TRBV15	once	.	TRBJ1-2	CATSRDRGNYGYTF	TGTGCCACCAGCAGAGATCGGGGGAACTATGGCTACACCTTC
TRBV18	.	TRBD1	TRBJ2-7	CASSQGAATSYEQYF	TGTGCCAGCTCCCAGGGGGCGGCAACCTCCTACGAGCAGTACTTC
TRBV7-9	.	.	TRBJ2-7	CASSLVSTVYEQYF	TGTGCCAGCAGCTTAGTGAGTACCGTCTACGAGCAGTACTTC
TRBV3-1/TRBV3-2	.	.	TRBJ2-3	CASSHPAQRLPSTDTQYF	TGTGCCAGCAGCCATCCTGCACAGCGGCTCCCTAGCACAGATACGCAGTATTTT
TRBV18	.	TRBD1	TRBJ2-5	CASSLNRGKETQYF	TGTGCCAGCTCACTTAACAGGGGAAAAGAGACCCAGTACTTC
TRBV12-3/TRBV12-4	.	.	TRBJ2-7	CASSREPRYEQYF	TGTGCCAGCTCCCGGGAACCCCGATACGAGCAGTACTTC
TRBV3-1/TRBV3-2	once	TRBD1	TRBJ1-2	CASSPTGNYGYTF	TGTGCCAGCAGTCCGACAGGGAACTATGGCTACACCTTC
TRBV10-3	.	TRBD1	TRBJ2-3	CAIRGTGSTDTQYF	TGTGCCATCAGGGGGACAGGGAGCACAGATACGCAGTATTTT
TRBV3-1/TRBV3-2	.	.	TRBJ2-3	CASSQDTGVTGTQYF	TGTGCCAGCAGCCAAGATACCGGAGTCACGGGTACGCAGTATTTT
TRBV6-2/TRBV6-3	.	TRBD1	TRBJ2-7	CASSYAFRDRVTYEQYF	TGTGCCAGCAGTTACGCCTTTAGGGACAGGGTGACCTACGAGCAGTACTTC
TRBV9	.	.	TRBJ1-6	CASSGLDSPLHF	TGTGCCAGCTCCGGGTTGGATTCACCCCTCCACTTT
TRBV5-1	once	.	TRBJ1-1	CASSLGLLNTEAFF	TGCGCCAGCAGTTTGGGGCTCCTGAACACTGAAGCTTTCTTT
TRBV19	.	TRBD2	TRBJ2-1	CASRKTSGSSYNEQFF	TGTGCCAGTAGAAAGACTAGCGGGAGCTCCTACAATGAGCAGTTCTTC
TRBV7-3	.	.	TRBJ1-5	CASSLQSGQPQHF	TGTGCCAGCAGCTTACAGAGCGGTCAGCCCCAGCATTTT
TRBV2	.	.	TRBJ2-7	CASTAAGLQTGQYF	TGTGCCAGCACGGCGGCGGGTCTACAAACCGGGCAGTACTTC
TRBV5-1	.	TRBD1	TRBJ2-1	CASSQGQGRTYNEQFF	TGCGCCAGCAGCCAGGGACAGGGAAGGACCTACAATGAGCAGTTCTTC
TRBV2	.	.	TRBJ1-5	CASSEREINQPQHF	TGTGCCAGCAGTGAACGGGAGATCAATCAGCCCCAGCATTTT
TRBV5-1	.	.	TRBJ1-2	CASSLATAGSYGYTF	TGCGCCAGCAGCTTGGCCACAGCGGGGAGCTATGGCTACACCTTC
TRBV10-3	.	.	TRBJ1-2	CAISESTGGDFYGYTF	TGTGCCATCAGTGAGTCGACTGGGGGGGACTTCTATGGCTACACCTTC
TRBV28	.	TRBD1	TRBJ2-7	CASSVQGAYEQYF	TGTGCCAGCAGTGTCCAGGGGGCGTACGAGCAGTACTTC
TRBV10-2	.	.	TRBJ2-7	CASSGGQGGYEQYF	TGCGCCAGCAGTGGGGGGCAGGGGGGATACGAGCAGTACTTC
TRBV6-6	.	.	TRBJ1-3	CASSYGGSGNTIYF	TGTGCCAGCTCCTACGGGGGTTCTGGAAACACCATATATTTT
TRBV7-2	.	.	TRBJ1-5	CASSLVLRGLGGLTQHF	TGTGCCAGCAGCTTAGTCCTCAGGGGCCTCGGAGGCCTGACCCAGCATTTT
TRBV30	.	TRBD2	TRBJ2-5	CAWNPRTSALTQYF	TGTGCCTGGAACCCCCGGACTAGCGCCTTAACCCAGTACTTC
TRBV18	.	.	TRBJ1-1	CASSRQYEAFF	TGTGCCAGCTCACGCCAGTATGAAGCTTTCTTT
TRBV7-2	.	.	TRBJ1-2	CASSLDRALNYGYTF	TGTGCCAGCAGCTTAGACAGGGCCCTTAACTATGGCTACACCTTC
TRBV5-4	.	TRBD1	TRBJ1-1	CASSLQGANTEAFF	TGTGCCAGCAGCTTGCAGGGGGCGAACACTGAAGCTTTCTTT
TRBV27	.	.	TRBJ2-1	CASRQTSVLLKDNEQFF	TGTGCCAGCAGACAAACTTCAGTTCTACTAAAGGACAATGAGCAGTTCTTC
TRBV28	.	.	TRBJ1-4	CASRDARGTGEKLFF	TGTGCCAGCAGGGATGCCAGGGGCACCGGAGAAAAACTGTTTTTT
TRBV24-1	.	.	TRBJ2-7	CATSDTGHFGEQYF	TGTGCCACCAGTGATACCGGACACTTTGGCGAGCAGTACTTC
TRBV7-3	.	TRBD1	TRBJ2-2	CASSLGQAGELFF	TGTGCCAGCAGCTTAGGACAGGCCGGGGAGCTGTTTTTT